This T cell receptor beta chain came from a study of cytomegalovirus exposure and HLA in healthy donors. Study-wide points: For TCR beta chains, V- and J-gene trimming was later linked to a missense DCLRE1C variant. Several V segments, TRBV6-2 and TRBV6-3 among them, could not be told apart and were dropped. As confirmed in vitro, three CMV-associated chains were specific for CMV antigens.

The CDR3 loop spans 16 amino acids. V was pared by 3 bases and J by 4 bases, with 9 bases of the junction left unmatched. The germline V gene has CDR1 SGHNT and CDR2 YYREEE (reference sequence). On this clone itself: Its antigen is unidentified.

Amplification used 60 Vbeta primers and 13 Jbeta primers. Profiled with immunoSEQ multiplex PCR; TCRdb holds only in-frame clones, not every one. The table lists about 180,000 clones, 84% of them singletons. This TCR came from a man under 40 in good health and CMV-seronegative. Sequencing input: PBMCs. This chain joins TRBV5-4 and TRBJ2-2, with 7 bases aligning to TRBD2. The CDR3 sequence: CASSSSGLSPTGELFF. CDR3 DNA sequence: TGTGCCAGCAGCTCGTCGGGACTATCCCCCACCGGGGAGCTGTTTTTT.